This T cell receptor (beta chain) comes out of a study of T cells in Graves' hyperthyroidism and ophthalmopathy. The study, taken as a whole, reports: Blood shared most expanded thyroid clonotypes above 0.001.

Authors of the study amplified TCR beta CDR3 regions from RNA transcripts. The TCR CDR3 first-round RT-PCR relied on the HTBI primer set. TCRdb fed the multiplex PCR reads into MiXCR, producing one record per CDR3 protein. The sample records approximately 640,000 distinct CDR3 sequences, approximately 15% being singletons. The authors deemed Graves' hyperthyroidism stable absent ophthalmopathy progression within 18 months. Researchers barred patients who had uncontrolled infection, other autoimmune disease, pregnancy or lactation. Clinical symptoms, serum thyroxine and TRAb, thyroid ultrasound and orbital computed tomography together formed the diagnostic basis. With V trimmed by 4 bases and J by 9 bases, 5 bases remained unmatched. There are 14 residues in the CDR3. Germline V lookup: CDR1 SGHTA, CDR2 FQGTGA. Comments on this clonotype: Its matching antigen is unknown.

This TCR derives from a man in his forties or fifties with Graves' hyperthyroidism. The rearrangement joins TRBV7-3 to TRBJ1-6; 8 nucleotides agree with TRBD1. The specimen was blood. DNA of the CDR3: TGTGCCAGCAGCTCGGACAGGGAGGGTTCACCCCTCCACTTT. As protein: CASSSDREGSPLHF.